The T cell receptor (beta chain) described here comes from a study of blood T cell repertoires in COVID-19. Study summary: Italy, Spain and the United States were the sources of the convalescent and acute COVID-19 samples. From T cells, B-cell-depleted T cells, or PBMCs came the material, which was cDNA or gDNA.

Assay used: immunoSEQ multiplex PCR; TCRdb lists only in-frame clones, some missing. Of about 220,000 clones in the sample, approximately 80% were seen once. Germline V lookup: CDR1 KGHDR, CDR2 SFDVKD. CDR3 length equals 16 residues. V lost 5 bases, J lost 6 bases, and 10 bases stayed unmatched. Specimen: peripheral blood. The sequence was obtained from a man aged 30 to 39 with active or convalescent COVID-19. The chain combines TRBV24-1 with TRBJ2-2; TRBD2 agrees at 8 bases. CDR3 bases: TGTGCCACCAGTGGTCCCGGGACTAGAAGTCCCGGGGAGCTGTTTTTT. Amino acid sequence: CATSGPGTRSPGELFF.